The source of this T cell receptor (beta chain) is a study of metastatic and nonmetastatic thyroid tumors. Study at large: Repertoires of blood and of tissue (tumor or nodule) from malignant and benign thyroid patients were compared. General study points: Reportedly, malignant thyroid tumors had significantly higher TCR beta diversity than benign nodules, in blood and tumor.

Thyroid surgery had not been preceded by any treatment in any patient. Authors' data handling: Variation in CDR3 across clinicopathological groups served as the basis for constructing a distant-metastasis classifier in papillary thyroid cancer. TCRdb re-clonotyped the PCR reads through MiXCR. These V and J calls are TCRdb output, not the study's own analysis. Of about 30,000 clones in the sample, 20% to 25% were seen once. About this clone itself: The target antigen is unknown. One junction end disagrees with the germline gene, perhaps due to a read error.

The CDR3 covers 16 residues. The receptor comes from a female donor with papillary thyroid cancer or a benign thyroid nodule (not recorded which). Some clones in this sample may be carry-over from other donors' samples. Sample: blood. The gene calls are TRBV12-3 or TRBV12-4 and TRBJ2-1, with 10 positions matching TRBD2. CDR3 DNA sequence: TGTGGCAGCAGTACACAAGCGGGGGGGATCTACAATGAGAAGTTCTTC. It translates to CGSSTQAGGIYNEKFF.